Only a few counts were recorded for the clone carrying this T cell receptor beta chain. Its antigen remains unidentified. This sample was taken from a study of blood T cells in healthy people across ages. General study points: Because sorting was not performed, PBMCs prevented conclusive naive versus antigen-experienced comparison.

Each individual donor underwent a draw of about 11 milliliters of peripheral blood. Combining a sample-barcoded 5' primer with a J-beta primer mix, a second PCR ran for about 7 to 12 cycles. Each single sample gave us at least 3 million CDR3-containing paired-end reads. TCRdb redid the calling of the 5' RACE reads with MiXCR, one entry per CDR3 protein. Of about 400,000 distinct CDR3 sequences in the sample, more than 45% are singletons; the top ten hold around 53%. Germline V lookup: CDR1 SGHDN, CDR2 FVKESK. V lost 4 bases to trimming and J lost 0 bases, with 14 bases between them. The CDR3 totals 16 residues.

This sequence originates from a man aged 55 to 70 in good health. The rearrangement joins TRBV14 to TRBJ2-3; possible D gene TRBD2, 6 bases. Sequenced: blood. This CDR3 is CASSPFGGTSTDTQYF. The CDR3 DNA sequence: TGTGCCAGCAGCCCCTTTGGGGGGACTAGCACAGATACGCAGTATTTT. Together with reference TRBV14 and TRBJ2-3, the CDR3 gives the full variable domain: EAGVTQFPSHSVIEKGQTVTLRCDPISGHDNLYWYRRVMGKEIKFLLHFVKESKQDESGMPNNRFLAERTGGTYSTLKVQPAELEDSGVYFCASSPFGGTSTDTQYFGPGTRLTVL.